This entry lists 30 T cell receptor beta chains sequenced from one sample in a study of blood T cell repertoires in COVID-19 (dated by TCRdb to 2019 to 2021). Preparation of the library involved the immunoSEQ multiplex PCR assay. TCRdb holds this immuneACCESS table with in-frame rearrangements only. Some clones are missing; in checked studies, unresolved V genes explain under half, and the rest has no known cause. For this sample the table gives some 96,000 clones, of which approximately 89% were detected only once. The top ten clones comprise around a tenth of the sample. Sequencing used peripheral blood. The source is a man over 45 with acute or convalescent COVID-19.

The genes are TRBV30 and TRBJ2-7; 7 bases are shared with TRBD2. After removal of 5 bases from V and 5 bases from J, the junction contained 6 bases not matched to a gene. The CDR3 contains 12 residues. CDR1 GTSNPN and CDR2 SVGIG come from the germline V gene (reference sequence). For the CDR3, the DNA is TGTGCCTGGTCGGGGGGAATTAACGAGCAGTACTTC. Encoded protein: CAWSGGINEQYF.

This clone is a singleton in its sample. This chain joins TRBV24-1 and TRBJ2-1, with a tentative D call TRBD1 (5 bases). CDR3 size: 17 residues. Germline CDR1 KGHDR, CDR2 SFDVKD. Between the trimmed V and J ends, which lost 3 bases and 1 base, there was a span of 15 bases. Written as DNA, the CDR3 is TGTGCCACCAGTGATCCCACAGCGACAGCGTCCTACAATGAGCAGTTCTTC. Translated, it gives CATSDPTATASYNEQFF.

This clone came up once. The CDR3 bases are TGTGCCAGCAGCACAGCGGGAGTTCGCAACGAGCAGTACTTC. Translating it yields CASSTAGVRNEQYF. The V call is TRBV14, the J call TRBJ2-7; 8 bases agree with TRBD2. The V gene's germline CDR1 is SGHDN and CDR2 FVKESK. The CDR3 length is 14 residues. The V gene end was trimmed by 5 bases and the J gene end by 5 bases; junction bases not matched to a gene: 8.

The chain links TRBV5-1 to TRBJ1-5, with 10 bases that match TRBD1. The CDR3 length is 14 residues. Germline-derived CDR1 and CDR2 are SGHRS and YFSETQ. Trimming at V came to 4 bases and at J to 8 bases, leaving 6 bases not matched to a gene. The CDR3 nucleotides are TGCGCCAGCAGCCCATCGGGACAGGGGAAGCCCCAGCATTTT. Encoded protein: CASSPSGQGKPQHF.

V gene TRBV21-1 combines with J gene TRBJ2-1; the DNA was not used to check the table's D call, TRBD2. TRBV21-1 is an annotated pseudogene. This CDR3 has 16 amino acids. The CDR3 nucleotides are TGTGCCAGCAGCAAACTACCAGCGGGAGTTTTCAATGAGCAGTTCTTC. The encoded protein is CASSKLPAGVFNEQFF.

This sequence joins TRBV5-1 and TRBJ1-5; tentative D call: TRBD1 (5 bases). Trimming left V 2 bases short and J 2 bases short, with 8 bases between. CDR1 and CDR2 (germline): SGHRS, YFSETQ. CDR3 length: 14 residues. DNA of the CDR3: TGCGCCAGCAGCTTCGGGGGTCGCAATCAGCCCCAGCATTTT. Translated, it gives CASSFGGRNQPQHF.

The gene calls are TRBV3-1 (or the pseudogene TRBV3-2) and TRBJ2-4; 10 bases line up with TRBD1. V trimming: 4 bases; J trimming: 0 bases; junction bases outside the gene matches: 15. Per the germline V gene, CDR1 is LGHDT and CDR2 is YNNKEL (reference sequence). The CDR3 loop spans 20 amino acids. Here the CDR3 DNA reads TGTGCCAGCAGCCCACTCCAGGGACAGGGGAGATCTCTAGCCAAAAACATTCAGTACTTC. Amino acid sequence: CASSPLQGQGRSLAKNIQYF.

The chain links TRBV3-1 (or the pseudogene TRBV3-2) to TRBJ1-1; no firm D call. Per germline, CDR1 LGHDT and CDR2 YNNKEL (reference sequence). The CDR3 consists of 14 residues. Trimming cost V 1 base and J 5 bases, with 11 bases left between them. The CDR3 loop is CASSQVAGITEAFF. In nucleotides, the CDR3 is TGTGCCAGCAGCCAAGTTGCAGGTATAACTGAAGCTTTCTTT.

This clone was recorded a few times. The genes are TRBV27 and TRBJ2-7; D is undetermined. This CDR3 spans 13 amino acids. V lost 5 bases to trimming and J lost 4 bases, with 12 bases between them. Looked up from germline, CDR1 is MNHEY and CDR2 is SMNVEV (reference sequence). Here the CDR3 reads CASSPRSTYEQYF. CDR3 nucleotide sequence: TGTGCCAGCAGTCCACGTAGTACTTACGAGCAGTACTTC.

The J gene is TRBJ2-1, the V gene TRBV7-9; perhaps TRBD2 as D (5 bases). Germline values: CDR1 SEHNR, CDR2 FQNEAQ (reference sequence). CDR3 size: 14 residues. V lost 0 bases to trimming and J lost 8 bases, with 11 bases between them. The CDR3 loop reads CASSLATGIHEQFF. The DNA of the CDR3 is TGTGCCAGCAGCTTAGCGACGGGGATTCATGAGCAGTTCTTC.

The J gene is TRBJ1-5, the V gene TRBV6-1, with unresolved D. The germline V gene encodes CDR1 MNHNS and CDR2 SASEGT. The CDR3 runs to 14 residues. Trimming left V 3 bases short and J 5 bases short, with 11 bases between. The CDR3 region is CASSERGSYQPQHF. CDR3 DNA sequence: TGTGCCAGCAGTGAGAGAGGCAGCTATCAGCCCCAGCATTTT.

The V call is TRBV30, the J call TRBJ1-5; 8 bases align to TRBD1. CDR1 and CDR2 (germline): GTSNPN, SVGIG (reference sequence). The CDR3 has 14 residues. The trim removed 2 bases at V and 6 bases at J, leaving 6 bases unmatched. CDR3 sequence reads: CAWSPGQGSQPQHF. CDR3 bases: TGTGCCTGGAGTCCCGGACAGGGCTCTCAGCCCCAGCATTTT. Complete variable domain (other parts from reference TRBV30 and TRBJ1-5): SQTIHQWPATLVQPVGSPLSLECTVEGTSNPNLYWYRQAAGRGLQLLFYSVGIGQISSEVPQNLSASRPQDRQFILSSKKLLLSDSGFYLCAWSPGQGSQPQHFGDGTRLSIL.

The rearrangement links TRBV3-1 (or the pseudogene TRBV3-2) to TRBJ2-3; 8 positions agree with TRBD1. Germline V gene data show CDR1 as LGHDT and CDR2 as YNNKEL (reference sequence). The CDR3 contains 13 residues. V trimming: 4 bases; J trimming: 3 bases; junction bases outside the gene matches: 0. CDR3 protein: CASSRQGTDTQYF. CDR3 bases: TGTGCCAGCAGCCGACAGGGGACAGATACGCAGTATTTT.

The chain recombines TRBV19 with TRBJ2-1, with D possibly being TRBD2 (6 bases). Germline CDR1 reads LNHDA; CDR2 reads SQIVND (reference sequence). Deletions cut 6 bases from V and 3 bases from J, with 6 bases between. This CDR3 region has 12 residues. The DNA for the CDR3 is TGTGCCAGTAGGGGAGGCTACAATGAGCAGTTCTTC. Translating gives CASRGGYNEQFF.

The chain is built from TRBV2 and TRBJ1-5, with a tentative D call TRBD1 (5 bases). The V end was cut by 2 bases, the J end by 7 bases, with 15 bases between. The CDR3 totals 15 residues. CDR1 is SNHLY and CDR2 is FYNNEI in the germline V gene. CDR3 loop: CASSESRGARQPQHF. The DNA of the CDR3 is TGTGCCAGCAGTGAAAGTCGCGGGGCGAGACAGCCCCAGCATTTT.

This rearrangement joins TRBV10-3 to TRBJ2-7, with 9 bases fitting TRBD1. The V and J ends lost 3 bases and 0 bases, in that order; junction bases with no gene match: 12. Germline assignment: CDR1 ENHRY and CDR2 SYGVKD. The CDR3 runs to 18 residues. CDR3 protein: CAISDRTGVTGASYEQYF. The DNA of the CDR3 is TGTGCCATCAGTGATCGGACAGGGGTGACGGGAGCCTCCTACGAGCAGTACTTC.

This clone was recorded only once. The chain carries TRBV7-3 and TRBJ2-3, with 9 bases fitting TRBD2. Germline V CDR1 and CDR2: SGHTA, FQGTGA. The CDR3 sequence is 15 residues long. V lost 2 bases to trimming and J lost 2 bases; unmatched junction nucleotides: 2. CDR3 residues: CASSLAGGITDTQYF. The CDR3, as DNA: TGTGCCAGCAGCTTAGCGGGAGGGATCACAGATACGCAGTATTTT.

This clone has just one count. CDR3 protein: CASSLVGGQVGPTQYF. The CDR3 DNA is TGCGCCAGCAGCTTGGTAGGTGGACAGGTTGGCCCTACGCAGTATTTT. The chain joins TRBV5-1 to TRBJ2-3, with TRBD1 matching over 7 bases. J lost 8 bases, V lost 0 bases, and 12 bases had no gene match. This CDR3 spans 16 amino acids. Germline V gene lookup returns CDR1 SGHRS and CDR2 YFSETQ.

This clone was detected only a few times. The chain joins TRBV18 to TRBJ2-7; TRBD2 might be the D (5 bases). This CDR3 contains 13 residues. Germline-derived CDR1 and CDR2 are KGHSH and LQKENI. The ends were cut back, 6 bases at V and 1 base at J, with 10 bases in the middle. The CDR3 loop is CASSPGVSYEQYF. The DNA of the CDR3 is TGTGCCAGCTCTCCCGGGGTTTCCTACGAGCAGTACTTC.

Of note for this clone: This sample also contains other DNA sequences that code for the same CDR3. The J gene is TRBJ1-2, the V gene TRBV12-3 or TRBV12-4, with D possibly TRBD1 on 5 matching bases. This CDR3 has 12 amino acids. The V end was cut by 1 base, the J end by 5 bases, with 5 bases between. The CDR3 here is CASSLEGYGYTF. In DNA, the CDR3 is TGTGCCAGCAGTTTAGAGGGGTATGGCTACACCTTC.

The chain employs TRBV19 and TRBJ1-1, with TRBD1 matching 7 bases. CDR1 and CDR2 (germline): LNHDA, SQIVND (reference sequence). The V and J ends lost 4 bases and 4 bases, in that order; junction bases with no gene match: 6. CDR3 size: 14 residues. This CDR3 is CASSTDRASTEAFF. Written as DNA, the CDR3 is TGTGCCAGTAGTACCGACAGGGCTTCCACTGAAGCTTTCTTT. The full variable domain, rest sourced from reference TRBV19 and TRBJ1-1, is DGGITQSPKYLFRKEGQNVTLSCEQNLNHDAMYWYRQDPGQGLRLIYYSQIVNDFQKGDIAEGYSVSREKKESFPLTVTSAQKNPTAFYLCASSTDRASTEAFFGQGTRLTVV.

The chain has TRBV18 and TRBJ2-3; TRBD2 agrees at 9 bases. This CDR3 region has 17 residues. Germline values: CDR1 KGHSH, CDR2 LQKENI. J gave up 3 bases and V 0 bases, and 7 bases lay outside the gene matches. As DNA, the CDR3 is TGTGCCAGCTCACCACCCTATAGCGGGAGTCTAACAGATACGCAGTATTTT. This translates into CASSPPYSGSLTDTQYF.

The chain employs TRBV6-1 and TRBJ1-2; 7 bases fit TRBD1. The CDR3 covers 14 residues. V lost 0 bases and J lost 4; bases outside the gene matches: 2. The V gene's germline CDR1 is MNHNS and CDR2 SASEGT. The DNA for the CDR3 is TGTGCCAGCAGTGAAGCCCCAGGGGGCTATGGCTACACCTTC. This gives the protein CASSEAPGGYGYTF.

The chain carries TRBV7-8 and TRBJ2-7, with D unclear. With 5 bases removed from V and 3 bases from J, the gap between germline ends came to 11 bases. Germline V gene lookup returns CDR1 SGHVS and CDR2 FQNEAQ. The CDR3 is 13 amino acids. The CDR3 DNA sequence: TGTGCCAGCAGCCCCCGGTTTGTCTACGAGCAGTACTTC. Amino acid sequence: CASSPRFVYEQYF.

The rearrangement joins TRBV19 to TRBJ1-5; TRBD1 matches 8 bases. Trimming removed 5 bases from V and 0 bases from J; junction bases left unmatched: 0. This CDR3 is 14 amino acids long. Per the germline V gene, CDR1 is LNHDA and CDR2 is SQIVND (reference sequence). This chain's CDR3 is CASSDRGSNQPQHF. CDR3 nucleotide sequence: TGTGCCAGTAGTGACAGGGGTAGCAATCAGCCCCAGCATTTT.

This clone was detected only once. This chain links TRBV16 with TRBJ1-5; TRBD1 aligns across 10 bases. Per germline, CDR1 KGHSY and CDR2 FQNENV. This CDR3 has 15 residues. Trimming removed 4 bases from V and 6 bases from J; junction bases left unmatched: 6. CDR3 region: CASSPGTGVGQPQHF. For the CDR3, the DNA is TGTGCCAGCAGCCCCGGGACAGGGGTTGGTCAGCCCCAGCATTTT.

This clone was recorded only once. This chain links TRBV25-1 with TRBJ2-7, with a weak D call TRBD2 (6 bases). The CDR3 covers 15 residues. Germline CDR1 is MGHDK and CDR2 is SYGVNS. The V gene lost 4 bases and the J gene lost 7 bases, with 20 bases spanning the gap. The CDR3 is CASSAPGLPLMEQYF. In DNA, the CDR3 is TGTGCCAGCAGTGCCCCGGGACTTCCCCTAATGGAGCAGTACTTC.

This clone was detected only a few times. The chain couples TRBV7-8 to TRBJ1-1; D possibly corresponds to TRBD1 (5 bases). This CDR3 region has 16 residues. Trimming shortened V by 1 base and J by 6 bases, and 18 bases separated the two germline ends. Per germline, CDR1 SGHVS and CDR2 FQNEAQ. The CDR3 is CASSLEGGREGAEAFF. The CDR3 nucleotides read TGTGCCAGCAGCTTAGAGGGCGGCAGGGAAGGAGCTGAAGCTTTCTTT.

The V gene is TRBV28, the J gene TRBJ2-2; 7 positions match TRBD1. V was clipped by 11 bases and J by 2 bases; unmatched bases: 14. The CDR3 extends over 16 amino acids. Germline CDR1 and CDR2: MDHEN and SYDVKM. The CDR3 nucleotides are TGTGCCGCCAGGGGGTACAGGGGTGTAAACACCGGGGAGCTGTTTTTT. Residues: CAARGYRGVNTGELFF.

The DNA for the CDR3 is TGTGCCAGCAGCCCGCGCGCGGGAGTTGGAGGGGGCACCGGGGAGCTGTTTTTT. Its protein product is CASSPRAGVGGGTGELFF. The V gene is TRBV3-1 (or the pseudogene TRBV3-2), the J gene TRBJ2-2, with a possible D match to TRBD2 (7 bases). The CDR3 covers 18 residues. Trimming stripped 4 bases from V and 4 bases from J, with 22 bases between. The germline CDR1 and CDR2 sequences are LGHDT and YNNKEL (reference sequence).